Detailed here is one TCR beta chain. The antigen is not known. The sample belongs to a study of cytomegalovirus exposure and HLA in healthy donors. Study overall: Among the roughly 380 donors who were genotyped, about 84% fell in the genetic ancestry cluster that is associated with self-reported Caucasian donors.

Researchers ran the PCR with 60 Vbeta and 13 Jbeta primers. Only in-frame clones appear in the TCRdb table, and some are missing; sequencing was by immunoSEQ multiplex PCR. The sample lists over 100,000 clones, approximately 78% seen once, with 1.4% to 1.5% in the top ten. Study-wide points: The study flagged some 170 TCR beta chains as cytomegalovirus-associated. In the analysis, some V segments, TRBV6-2 and TRBV6-3 included, were excluded as indistinguishable. Apart from CMV serostatus, no immune exposure information was available.

The CDR3 spans 14 residues. The V gene's germline CDR1 is MNHNY and CDR2 SVGAGI (reference sequence). Trimming took 0 bases from V and 2 from J, leaving 7 bases between them. This receptor was identified in a female donor in good health and CMV-seronegative. The chain uses TRBV6-6 and TRBJ1-2; tentatively, D is TRBD1 (5 bases). The specimen sequenced was PBMCs. The CDR3 sequence: CASSYSGGNYGYTF. DNA of the CDR3: TGTGCCAGCAGTTACTCGGGGGGAAACTATGGCTACACCTTC.